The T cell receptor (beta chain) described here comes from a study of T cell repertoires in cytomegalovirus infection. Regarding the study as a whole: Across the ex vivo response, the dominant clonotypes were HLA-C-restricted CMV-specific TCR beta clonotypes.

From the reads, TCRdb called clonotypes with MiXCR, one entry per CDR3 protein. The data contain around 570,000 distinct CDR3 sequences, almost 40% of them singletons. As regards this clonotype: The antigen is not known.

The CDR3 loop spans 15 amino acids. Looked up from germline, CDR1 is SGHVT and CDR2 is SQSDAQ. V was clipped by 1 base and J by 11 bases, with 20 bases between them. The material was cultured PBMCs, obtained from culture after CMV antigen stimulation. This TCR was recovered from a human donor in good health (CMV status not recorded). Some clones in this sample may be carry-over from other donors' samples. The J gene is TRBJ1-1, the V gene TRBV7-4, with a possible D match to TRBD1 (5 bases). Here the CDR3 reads CASSLGAPGPREAFF. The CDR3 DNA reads TGTGCCAGCAGCTTAGGGGCGCCCGGGCCCAGGGAGGCTTTCTTT.